Shown below are 14 T cell receptor beta chains from a single sample sequenced in a study of T cell responses to AZD1222 COVID-19 vaccine. Sequenced by immunoSEQ multiplex PCR; TCRdb stores in-frame clones only, minus some. The sample holds 70,000 to 100,000 clones, 80% to 90% seen once. The starting material was peripheral blood, obtained 28 days after the second AZD1222 dose. The receptors were gathered from an adult who received the AZD1222 COVID-19 vaccine.

The genes are TRBV6-1 and TRBJ2-6; D remains unclear. Trimming took off 1 base at V and 0 bases at J, with 4 bases between the two ends. Germline V gene sequence: CDR1 MNHNS, CDR2 SASEGT. This CDR3 region has 15 residues. The CDR3 DNA follows: TGTGCCAGCAGTGAAGTTTTCTCTGGGGCCAACGTCCTGACTTTC. Amino acids: CASSEVFSGANVLTF.

The V gene is TRBV5-1, the J gene TRBJ2-2; 7 bases agree with TRBD1. Germline V lookup: CDR1 SGHRS, CDR2 YFSETQ. J lost 7 bases, V lost 4 bases, and 10 bases had no gene match. CDR3 length: 15 residues. CDR3 region: CASSKRQGWGGELFF. DNA of the CDR3: TGCGCCAGCAGCAAAAGACAGGGTTGGGGCGGGGAGCTGTTTTTT.

The chain joins TRBV6-6 to TRBJ1-1; D is ambiguous. Trimming shortened V by 2 bases and J by 0 bases, and 4 bases separated the two germline ends. This CDR3 region has 13 residues. Germline-derived CDR1 and CDR2 are MNHNY and SVGAGI (reference sequence). CDR3 DNA sequence: TGTGCCAGCAGTTACAGGGTGAACACTGAAGCTTTCTTT. Amino acids: CASSYRVNTEAFF.

V gene TRBV27 combines with J gene TRBJ1-1; TRBD1 aligns across 9 bases. The CDR3 extends over 14 amino acids. In germline, CDR1 is MNHEY, CDR2 SMNVEV (reference sequence). Trimming removed 2 bases from V and 3 bases from J; junction bases left unmatched: 1. The CDR3: CASSLGQGHTEAFF. The CDR3, as DNA: TGTGCCAGCAGTTTAGGACAGGGGCACACTGAAGCTTTCTTT.

The chain's CDR3 is CASSSGTSGSETQYF. In DNA, the CDR3 is TGTGCCAGCAGCTCGGGGACTAGCGGGAGTGAGACCCAGTACTTC. The chain has TRBV7-3 and TRBJ2-5, with TRBD2 matching over 14 bases. V shed 4 bases and J 5 bases; nucleotides not matched to a gene: 3. The germline gives CDR1 SGHTA, CDR2 FQGTGA. The CDR3 covers 15 residues.

V usage is TRBV10-2 and J usage is TRBJ1-5, with 7 bases lining up with TRBD1. CDR1 is WSHSY, CDR2 SAAADI, per germline. V gave up 6 bases and J gave up 7 bases; unmatched junction bases: 15. This CDR3 contains 16 residues. CDR3 DNA sequence: TGCGCCAGCAGGGCTGCAGGGGGGACTGAGAGGCAGCCCCAGCATTTT. This translates into CASRAAGGTERQPQHF.

This sequence joins TRBV3-1 (or the pseudogene TRBV3-2) and TRBJ1-5; D might be TRBD1 (6 bases). V was shortened by 4 bases and J by 10 bases, with 14 bases between the two germline ends. Germline CDR1 and CDR2: LGHDT and YNNKEL (reference sequence). The CDR3 is 13 amino acids. CDR3 residues: CASSRGGILPQHF. In DNA form, the CDR3 reads TGTGCCAGCAGCCGAGGGGGGATACTACCCCAGCATTTT.

This chain joins TRBV4-1 and TRBJ1-3; D gene unclear. The germline gives CDR1 MGHRA, CDR2 YSYEKL. The CDR3 has 15 amino acids. Trimming took 0 bases from V and 2 from J, leaving 8 bases between them. CDR3 loop: CASSQDGYPGNTIYF. The CDR3 region has the DNA TGCGCCAGCAGCCAAGATGGGTATCCTGGAAACACCATATATTTT.

This clone came up a few times. The CDR3 nucleotides are TGTGCCAGCAGCTTGTGGCAGGGGAATGAGCAGTTCTTC. It yields the protein CASSLWQGNEQFF. The V call is TRBV11-3, the J call TRBJ2-1; perhaps TRBD1 as D (6 bases). Per germline, CDR1 SGHNT and CDR2 YENEEA. The CDR3 has 13 amino acids. V lost 3 bases and J 7 bases, leaving 10 bases between the germline ends. Based on the CDR3 plus reference TRBV11-3 and TRBJ2-1, the full variable domain is EAGVVQSPRYKIIEKKQPVAFWCNPISGHNTLYWYLQNLGQGPELLIRYENEEAVDDSQLPKDRFSAERLKGVDSTLKIQPAELGDSAVYLCASSLWQGNEQFFGPGTRLTVL.

This chain uses TRBV7-3 with TRBJ2-5, with no clear D. V was pared by 2 bases and J by 4 bases, with 8 bases between. The CDR3 sequence is 13 residues long. The germline V gene has CDR1 SGHTA and CDR2 FQGTGA. The CDR3 bases are TGTGCCAGCAGCTTATTTTCCGGAGAGACCCAGTACTTC. Translating gives CASSLFSGETQYF.

The gene calls are TRBV27 and TRBJ2-2; D possibly corresponds to TRBD1 (5 bases). This CDR3 has 14 residues. The germline gives CDR1 MNHEY, CDR2 SMNVEV (reference sequence). V lost 4 bases, J lost 2 bases, and 8 bases lay in between. CDR3 nucleotide sequence: TGTGCCAGCAGTTGGACAATTAACACCGGGGAGCTGTTTTTT. It codes for CASSWTINTGELFF.

This clone was detected only once. The CDR3: CASSLRTEAFF. DNA of the CDR3: TGTGCCAGCAGCTTGAGGACTGAAGCTTTCTTT. This sequence joins TRBV5-5 and TRBJ1-1; D is unresolved. The CDR3 is 11 amino acids. The V gene lost 1 base and the J gene lost 5 bases, with 3 bases spanning the gap. CDR1 SGHKS and CDR2 YYEKEE come from the germline V gene (reference sequence).

J is TRBJ1-3 and V is TRBV24-1; no definite D call. Germline loops: CDR1 KGHDR, CDR2 SFDVKD. The CDR3 spans 15 residues. The V end lost 0 bases, the J end lost 7 bases, and 12 bases lay between the germline ends. The CDR3 DNA reads TGTGCCACCAGTGATTTGAGCCGTCGGGATAACACCATATATTTT. Amino acid sequence: CATSDLSRRDNTIYF.

The chain couples TRBV5-4 to TRBJ2-5; possible D gene TRBD1, 7 bases. V lost 4 bases to trimming and J lost 5 bases, with 12 bases between them. Germline V gives CDR1 SGHNT, CDR2 YYREEE (reference sequence). There are 13 residues in the CDR3. The CDR3 DNA reads TGTGCCAGCAGCCCCGCAGGGGGGGAGACCCAGTACTTC. This codes for CASSPAGGETQYF. Complete variable domain (other parts from reference TRBV5-4 and TRBJ2-5): ETGVTQSPTHLIKTRGQQVTLRCSSQSGHNTVSWYQQALGQGPQFIFQYYREEENGRGNFPPRFSGLQFPNYSSELNVNALELDDSALYLCASSPAGGETQYFGPGTRLLVL.